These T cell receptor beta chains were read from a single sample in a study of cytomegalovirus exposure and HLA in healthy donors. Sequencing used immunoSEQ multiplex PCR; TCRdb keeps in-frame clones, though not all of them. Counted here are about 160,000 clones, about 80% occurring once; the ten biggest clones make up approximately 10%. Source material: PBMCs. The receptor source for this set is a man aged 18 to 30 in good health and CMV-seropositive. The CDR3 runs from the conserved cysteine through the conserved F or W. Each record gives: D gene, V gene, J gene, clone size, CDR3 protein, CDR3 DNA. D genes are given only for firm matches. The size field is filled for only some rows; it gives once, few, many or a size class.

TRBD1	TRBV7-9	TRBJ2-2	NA	CASSGWTGMNTGELFF	TGTGCCAGCAGCGGCTGGACAGGGATGAACACCGGGGAGCTGTTTTTT
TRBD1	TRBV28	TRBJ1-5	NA	CASSRDRVYSNQPQHF	TGTGCCAGCAGTCGGGACAGGGTTTATAGCAATCAGCCCCAGCATTTT
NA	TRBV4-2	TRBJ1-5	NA	CASSQQGIGYQPQHF	TGTGCCAGCAGCCAACAGGGTATAGGTTATCAGCCCCAGCATTTT
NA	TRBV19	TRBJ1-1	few	CASSMGGRMNTEAFF	TGTGCCAGTAGTATGGGGGGACGCATGAACACTGAAGCTTTCTTT
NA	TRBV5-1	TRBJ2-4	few	CASSPLVGGFAKNIQYF	TGCGCCAGCAGTCCTCTAGTGGGGGGTTTCGCCAAAAACATTCAGTACTTC
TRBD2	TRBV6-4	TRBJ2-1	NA	CASSDQRGTSYNEQFF	TGTGCCAGCAGTGACCAGCGGGGGACCTCCTACAATGAGCAGTTCTTC
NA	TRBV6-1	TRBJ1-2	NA	CASSEDPRGIRHGYTF	TGTGCCAGCAGTGAAGACCCTCGAGGGATCCGGCATGGCTACACCTTC
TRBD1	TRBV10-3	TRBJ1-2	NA	CAISESTGAQGYTF	TGTGCCATCAGTGAGTCAACAGGGGCGCAAGGCTACACCTTC
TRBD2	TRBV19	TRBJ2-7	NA	CASSPLGAGPYEQYF	TGTGCCAGTAGTCCCCTCGGAGCGGGACCCTACGAGCAGTACTTC
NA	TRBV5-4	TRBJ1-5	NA	CASSLAGQPQHF	TGTGCCAGCAGCTTGGCCGGGCAGCCCCAGCATTTT
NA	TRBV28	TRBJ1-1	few	CASSPPRLSEAFF	TGTGCCAGCAGTCCCCCGCGTTTGTCTGAAGCTTTCTTT
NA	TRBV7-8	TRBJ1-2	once	CASTIIAGPYGYTF	TGTGCCAGCACCATTATTGCAGGCCCCTATGGCTACACCTTC
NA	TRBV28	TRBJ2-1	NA	CASSLFEGERYNEQFF	TGTGCCAGCAGTTTATTCGAGGGGGAGAGGTACAATGAGCAGTTCTTC
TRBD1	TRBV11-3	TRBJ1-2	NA	CASSELIGGAWYGYTF	TGTGCCAGCAGCGAGCTAATAGGGGGCGCTTGGTATGGCTACACCTTC
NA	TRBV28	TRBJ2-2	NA	CASSPSEGGGELFF	TGTGCCAGCAGTCCCTCTGAGGGCGGCGGGGAGCTGTTTTTT
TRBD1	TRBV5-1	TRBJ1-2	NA	CASSLDTGAAISGYTF	TGCGCCAGCAGCTTGGACACAGGGGCGGCGATTAGTGGCTACACCTTC
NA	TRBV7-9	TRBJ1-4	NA	CASSHRDISTNEKLFF	TGTGCCAGCAGCCACAGGGACATCTCAACTAATGAAAAACTGTTTTTT
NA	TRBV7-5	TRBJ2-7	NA	CVRSLRGTSAYEQYF	TGTGTCAGAAGCTTACGGGGGACCTCCGCCTACGAGCAGTACTTC
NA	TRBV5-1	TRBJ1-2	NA	CASSSPTDRKGYTF	TGCGCCAGCAGCTCCCCGACAGATCGAAAAGGCTACACCTTC
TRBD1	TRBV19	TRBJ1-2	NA	CASSTFGQAGGGYTF	TGTGCCAGTAGTACCTTTGGACAGGCCGGTGGTGGCTACACCTTC
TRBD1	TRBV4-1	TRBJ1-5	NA	CASSQLQTGGGSNSNQPQHF	TGCGCCAGCAGCCAACTCCAGACAGGGGGAGGGAGCAATAGCAATCAGCCCCAGCATTTT
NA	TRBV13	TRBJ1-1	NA	CASSSPPGDTEAFF	TGTGCCAGCAGCTCCCCCCCAGGGGACACTGAAGCTTTCTTT
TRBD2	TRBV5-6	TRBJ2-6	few	CASSGGRSGANVLTF	TGTGCCAGCAGCGGCGGGAGATCTGGGGCCAACGTCCTGACTTTC
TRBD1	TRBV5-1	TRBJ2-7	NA	CASSLGTATYEQYF	TGCGCCAGCAGCCTGGGGACAGCCACCTACGAGCAGTACTTC
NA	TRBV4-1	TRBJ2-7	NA	CASSQDYGHEQYF	TGCGCCAGCAGCCAAGATTATGGGCACGAGCAGTACTTC
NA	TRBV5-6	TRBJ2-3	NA	CASSITGSTDTQYF	TGTGCCAGCAGCATTACGGGGAGCACAGATACGCAGTATTTT
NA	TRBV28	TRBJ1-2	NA	CASSFRATAGERSYTF	TGTGCCAGCAGTTTCCGTGCTACGGCAGGGGAGAGGAGCTACACCTTC
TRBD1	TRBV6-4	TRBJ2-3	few	CASSPGTDTDTQYF	TGTGCCAGCAGTCCCGGGACAGACACAGATACGCAGTATTTT
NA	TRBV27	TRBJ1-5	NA	CASSPRPDKQDQPQHF	TGTGCCAGCAGTCCTAGACCGGACAAGCAAGATCAGCCCCAGCATTTT
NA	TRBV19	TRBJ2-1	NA	CASTRKEGSRAEQFF	TGTGCCAGTACCCGAAAGGAGGGGTCCCGGGCTGAGCAGTTCTTC
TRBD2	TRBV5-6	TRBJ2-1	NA	CASSSPREGLVEQFF	TGTGCCAGCAGCTCACCGCGGGAGGGCCTTGTTGAGCAGTTCTTC
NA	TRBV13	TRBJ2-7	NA	CASSSQDRYEQYF	TGTGCCAGCAGCTCCCAGGATAGGTACGAGCAGTACTTC
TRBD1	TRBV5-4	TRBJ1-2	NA	CASSSATGDYDYGYTF	TGTGCCAGCAGCTCGGCGACAGGGGACTACGACTATGGCTACACCTTC
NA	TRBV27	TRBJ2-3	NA	CASSYSPSSDTQYF	TGTGCCAGCAGTTACAGCCCCTCTTCAGATACGCAGTATTTT
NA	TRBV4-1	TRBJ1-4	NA	CASSQRDTEINEKLFF	TGCGCCAGCAGCCAAAGGGACACCGAAATTAATGAAAAACTGTTTTTT
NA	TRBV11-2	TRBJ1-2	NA	CASSLTGHTPAGGYTF	TGTGCCAGCAGCCTCACCGGCCACACCCCGGCGGGAGGCTACACCTTC
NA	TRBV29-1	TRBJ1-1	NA	CSVERIPEDTEAFF	TGCAGCGTTGAACGGATTCCGGAGGACACTGAAGCTTTCTTT
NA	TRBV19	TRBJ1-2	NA	CASSISNELFYGYTF	TGTGCCAGTAGTATTAGTAACGAGCTCTTCTATGGCTACACCTTC
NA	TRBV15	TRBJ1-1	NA	CATSERTVNTEAFF	TGTGCCACCAGCGAACGGACAGTGAACACTGAAGCTTTCTTT
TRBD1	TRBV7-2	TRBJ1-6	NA	CASTGTGSSPLHF	TGTGCCAGCACCGGGACAGGGAGTTCACCCCTCCACTTT
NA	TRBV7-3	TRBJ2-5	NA	CASSYGGGQETQYF	TGTGCCAGCAGCTACGGGGGAGGCCAAGAGACCCAGTACTTC
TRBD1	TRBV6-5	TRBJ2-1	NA	CASTKDRVGYNEQFF	TGTGCCAGCACCAAAGACAGGGTGGGATACAATGAGCAGTTCTTC
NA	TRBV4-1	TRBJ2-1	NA	CASSQVQGMGNEQFF	TGCGCCAGCAGCCAAGTCCAGGGGATGGGAAATGAGCAGTTCTTC
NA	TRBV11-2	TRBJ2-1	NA	CVCATHNEQFF	TGTGTATGCGCTACCCACAATGAGCAGTTCTTC
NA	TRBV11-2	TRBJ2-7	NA	CASSLARGLAYEQYF	TGTGCCAGCAGCTTAGCTAGAGGACTGGCCTACGAGCAGTACTTC
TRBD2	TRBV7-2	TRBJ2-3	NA	CASSSPPSGVTDTQYF	TGTGCCAGCAGCTCGCCCCCTAGCGGGGTCACAGATACGCAGTATTTT
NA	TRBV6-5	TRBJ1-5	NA	CASSYRGPTDQPQHF	TGTGCCAGCAGTTACAGGGGTCCAACAGATCAGCCCCAGCATTTT
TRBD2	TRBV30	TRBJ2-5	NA	CAWSGGTSGREETQYF	TGTGCCTGGAGTGGGGGGACTAGCGGGAGGGAAGAGACCCAGTACTTC
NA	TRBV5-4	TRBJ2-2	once	CASSQGGELFF	TGTGCCAGCAGCCAGGGCGGGGAGCTGTTTTTT
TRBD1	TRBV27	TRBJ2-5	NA	CASSLQGLRDRVQETQYF	TGTGCCAGCAGTTTACAGGGCCTCCGGGACAGGGTCCAAGAGACCCAGTACTTC
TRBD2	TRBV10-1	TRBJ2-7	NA	CASSLRTSGIVEQYF	TGCGCCAGCAGCCTAAGGACTAGCGGGATAGTCGAGCAGTACTTC
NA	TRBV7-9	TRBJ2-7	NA	CASSLGGQGYEQYF	TGTGCCAGCAGCTTAGGTGGGCAGGGATACGAGCAGTACTTC
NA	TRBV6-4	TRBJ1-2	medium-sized	CASSDGAGRVTF	TGTGCCAGCAGTGACGGGGCAGGTCGAGTCACCTTC
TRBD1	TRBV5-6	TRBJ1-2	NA	CASSLSGGGYTF	TGTGCCAGCAGCTTATCAGGGGGCGGCTACACCTTC
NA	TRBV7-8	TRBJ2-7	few	CASSLDRNSYEQYF	TGTGCCAGCAGCTTAGACAGGAACTCCTACGAGCAGTACTTC
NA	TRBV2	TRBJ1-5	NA	CASSAEEGSNQPQHF	TGTGCCAGCAGTGCGGAGGAAGGGAGCAATCAGCCCCAGCATTTT
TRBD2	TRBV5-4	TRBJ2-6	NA	CASSSRTSGSLTGANVLTF	TGTGCCAGCAGCTCAAGGACTAGCGGGAGTCTCACTGGGGCCAACGTCCTGACTTTC
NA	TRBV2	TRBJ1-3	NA	CASSGQFQTIYF	TGTGCCAGCAGTGGACAGTTTCAGACCATATATTTT
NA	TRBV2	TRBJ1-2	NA	CASSADGVPIGNGYTF	TGTGCCAGCAGCGCTGACGGGGTTCCGATCGGGAATGGCTACACCTTC